These 11 T cell receptor beta chains came from one sample sequenced in a study of shared clonotypes between healthy human individuals. The method was immunoSEQ multiplex PCR; TCRdb's version includes in-frame clones alone and lacks a portion of them. The sample holds about 1.1 million clones, roughly 80% seen once. Specimen: memory CD4+ T cells from PBMCs. The subset here: CD45RA-negative fraction. These receptor sequences come from a young man in good health. Some clones in this sample may be carry-over from other donors' samples.

The gene calls are TRBV6-4 and TRBJ2-2; 11 bases are shared with TRBD2. The CDR3 is 16 residues long. Germline CDR1 is MRHNA and CDR2 is SNTAGT. J lost 5 bases, V lost 8 bases, and 10 bases had no gene match. The CDR3 DNA reads TGTGCCAGCGAGTATTTAGCGGGAGGGGGGACCGGGGAGCTGTTTTTT. Translation gives CASEYLAGGGTGELFF.

The chain uses TRBV5-1 and TRBJ2-7; the D call may be TRBD1 or TRBD2 (5 bases each). The length of the CDR3 is 14 residues. The V gene lost 2 bases and the J gene lost 7 bases, with 16 bases spanning the gap. The germline gives CDR1 SGHRS, CDR2 YFSETQ. The CDR3 region is CASSFLPGQPEQYF. The DNA of the CDR3 is TGCGCCAGCAGCTTCCTCCCGGGGCAGCCGGAGCAGTACTTC.

This clone appeared once. This chain's CDR3 is CASSSGRGADTQYF. In DNA, the CDR3 is TGTGCCAGCAGTTCCGGCAGGGGAGCAGATACGCAGTATTTT. V and J are TRBV28 and TRBJ2-3, with D perhaps TRBD1 (6 bases). The CDR3 contains 14 residues. Germline V gives CDR1 MDHEN, CDR2 SYDVKM. V was clipped by 4 bases and J by 4 bases, with 12 bases between them.

This clone has only one observation. The V call is TRBV5-4, the J call TRBJ1-2; D uncertain. CDR1 is SGHNT, CDR2 YYREEE, per germline (reference sequence). This CDR3 region has 15 residues. V gave up 3 bases and J gave up 2 bases, with 14 bases separating them. The CDR3 DNA sequence: TGTGCCAGCAGCTCACCCGCGAAGGGCAACTATGGCTACACCTTC. Its protein product is CASSSPAKGNYGYTF.

The chain combines TRBV7-6 with TRBJ2-2; 11 bases line up with TRBD2. This CDR3 is 15 amino acids long. Germline V gene data show CDR1 as SGHVS and CDR2 as FNYEAQ. Trimming took 5 bases from V and 3 from J; bases not matched to a gene: 2. The CDR3 region is CASSPGLADTGELFF. CDR3 nucleotide sequence: TGTGCCAGCAGCCCGGGACTAGCGGACACCGGGGAGCTGTTTTTT.

This clone was picked up a small number of times. Additional DNA sequences in this sample encode the identical CDR3. The chain uses TRBV2 and TRBJ1-2; TRBD1 is a possible D gene (5 bases). Germline V gene lookup returns CDR1 SNHLY and CDR2 FYNNEI. Trimming shortened V by 1 base and J by 5 bases, and 5 bases separated the two germline ends. This CDR3 comprises 12 residues. The DNA of the CDR3 is TGTGCCAGCAGTGAAGGGGGGTATGGCTACACCTTC. Translated: CASSEGGYGYTF.

This clone has a handful of counts. The chain carries TRBV7-2 and TRBJ2-7; 10 bases fit TRBD1. This CDR3 is built from 15 residues. Germline V gives CDR1 SGHTA, CDR2 FQGNSA. V lost 2 bases, J lost 2 bases, and 3 bases stayed unmatched. CDR3 protein: CASSLWTGGTYEQYF. The CDR3 nucleotides read TGTGCCAGCAGCTTATGGACAGGGGGGACCTACGAGCAGTACTTC.

The chain recombines TRBV5-1 with TRBJ1-2, with D possibly being TRBD1 (6 bases). The CDR3 extends over 13 amino acids. Trimming removed 4 bases from V and 2 bases from J, with 9 bases in between. In germline, CDR1 is SGHRS, CDR2 YFSETQ. CDR3 sequence (DNA): TGCGCCAGCAGCCGCGGACAGAACTATGGCTACACCTTC. Translated, it gives CASSRGQNYGYTF.

This clone was picked up a small number of times. This chain joins TRBV10-3 and TRBJ2-3; 11 bases fit TRBD2. CDR3 length: 19 residues. V lost 7 bases and J lost 4; bases outside the gene matches: 19. CDR1 is ENHRY, CDR2 SYGVKD, per germline. The CDR3 region is CAIKNKPGLADEGPDTQYF. CDR3 in DNA: TGTGCCATCAAGAACAAGCCGGGACTAGCGGACGAAGGCCCAGATACGCAGTATTTT.

The chain recombines TRBV5-4 with TRBJ2-1; 7 nucleotides line up with TRBD2. Germline V CDR1 and CDR2: SGHNT, YYREEE (reference sequence). The CDR3 contains 17 residues. J gave up 0 bases and V 1 base, and 7 bases lay outside the gene matches. The CDR3 bases are TGTGCCAGCAGCTTGACTCTAGCGGCTATCTCCTACAATGAGCAGTTCTTC. Protein sequence: CASSLTLAAISYNEQFF.

The rearrangement joins TRBV11-2 to TRBJ2-1; no firm D call. Germline V CDR1 and CDR2: SGHAT, FQNNGV. Trimming shortened V by 3 bases and J by 5 bases, and 5 bases separated the two germline ends. The CDR3 extends over 12 amino acids. The CDR3 region has the DNA TGTGCCAGCAGCTTTGACCACAATGAGCAGTTCTTC. It specifies CASSFDHNEQFF.